This T cell receptor beta chain was identified during a study of blood T cell repertoires in COVID-19. Using immunoSEQ multiplex PCR, the repertoire was profiled, and TCRdb retains in-frame clones only, with some absent. The table lists a few hundred thousand clones, approximately 85% of them singletons. The CDR3 loop spans 21 amino acids. This sequence joins TRBV21-1 and TRBJ2-1; TRBD2, the table's D call, was not compared with the DNA. TRBV21-1 is shown as a pseudogene. The specimen was PBMCs or T cells enriched from blood (not recorded which). This receptor was taken from a woman under 40 who had recovered from COVID-19. The CDR3 DNA sequence: TGTGCCAGCAGCACCCCGACCCCTGGCGGGAGGTCCCCGTTTCGCTACAATGAGCAGTTCTTC. Protein product: CASSTPTPGGRSPFRYNEQFF.